The 10 T cell receptor beta chains below all came from one sample that was sequenced in a study of OX40 agonist ivuxolimab in advanced cancers. The assay was immunoSEQ multiplex PCR, and TCRdb's table has in-frame clones only and misses some. The table has fewer than 65,000 clones, 84% seen once. This specimen consisted of CD4+ or CD8+ T cells sorted from blood, obtained in a trial of the OX40 agonist ivuxolimab. The source is an adult with an advanced solid tumor such as melanoma, head and neck, liver or kidney cancer.

The chain couples TRBV19 to TRBJ1-1, with D possibly being TRBD1 (5 bases). The V end was cut by 1 base, the J end by 3 bases, with 12 bases between. The germline gives CDR1 LNHDA, CDR2 SQIVND (reference sequence). The CDR3 is 15 residues long. Here the CDR3 reads CASSIGGRVDTEAFF. CDR3 coding DNA: TGTGCCAGTAGTATAGGGGGCCGGGTTGACACTGAAGCTTTCTTT. Full variable domain (remainder filled in from reference TRBV19 and TRBJ1-1): DGGITQSPKYLFRKEGQNVTLSCEQNLNHDAMYWYRQDPGQGLRLIYYSQIVNDFQKGDIAEGYSVSREKKESFPLTVTSAQKNPTAFYLCASSIGGRVDTEAFFGQGTRLTVV.

V usage is TRBV7-8 and J usage is TRBJ2-4; 8 bases are a match to TRBD2. CDR1 is SGHVS, CDR2 FQNEAQ, per germline. The J segment lost 2 bases and the V segment lost 5 bases, leaving 8 bases of the junction unmatched. The CDR3 covers 16 residues. CDR3 amino acids: CASSPSRGGSKNIQYF. Written as DNA, the CDR3 is TGTGCCAGCAGCCCAAGTCGGGGGGGATCCAAAAACATTCAGTACTTC.

This clone was observed a handful of times. CDR3 coding DNA: TGTGCCAGCAGCCCGGGACAGGGCGAGCAGTACTTC. Protein product: CASSPGQGEQYF. This chain uses TRBV11-3 with TRBJ2-7; TRBD1 matches at 9 bases. Germline-derived CDR1 and CDR2 are SGHNT and YENEEA. V trimming: 5 bases; J trimming: 6 bases; junction bases outside the gene matches: 2. This CDR3 has 12 residues.

The chain employs TRBV19 and TRBJ2-3; 8 bases map to TRBD2. The V gene end was trimmed by 9 bases and the J gene end by 3 bases; junction bases not matched to a gene: 5. In germline, CDR1 is LNHDA, CDR2 SQIVND (reference sequence). The CDR3 is 13 amino acids. CDR3 sequence: CASGVAGTDTQYF. The CDR3 DNA follows: TGTGCCAGCGGGGTAGCGGGGACAGATACGCAGTATTTT. The variable domain in full, with the rest retrieved from reference TRBV19 and TRBJ2-3, is DGGITQSPKYLFRKEGQNVTLSCEQNLNHDAMYWYRQDPGQGLRLIYYSQIVNDFQKGDIAEGYSVSREKKESFPLTVTSAQKNPTAFYLCASGVAGTDTQYFGPGTRLTVL.

The chain combines TRBV14 with TRBJ2-5; 7 nucleotides line up with TRBD1. The CDR3 is made up of 13 amino acids. CDR1 is SGHDN and CDR2 is FVKESK in the germline V gene. V gave up 2 bases and J gave up 5 bases; unmatched junction bases: 2. The CDR3 sequence is CASSQIRGETQYF. The CDR3, as DNA: TGTGCCAGCAGCCAAATCAGGGGGGAGACCCAGTACTTC.

This chain links TRBV5-6 with TRBJ1-1; D gene ambiguous. The germline V and J ends were trimmed by 0 bases and 4 bases, with 7 bases remaining between them. This CDR3 contains 13 residues. Germline CDR1 reads SGHDT; CDR2 reads YYEEEE. Here the CDR3 DNA reads TGTGCCAGCAGCTTGGCCTGGGGCACTGAAGCTTTCTTT. Its protein product is CASSLAWGTEAFF.

The V call is TRBV28, the J call TRBJ1-4; the D gene is possibly TRBD1 (6 bases). Per the germline V gene, CDR1 is MDHEN and CDR2 is SYDVKM. Between the trimmed V and J ends, which lost 4 bases and 4 bases, there was a span of 16 bases. CDR3 size: 16 residues. The DNA for the CDR3 is TGTGCCAGCAGTTACCTACAGGGAGGGCTTAATGAAAAACTGTTTTTT. Translated, it gives CASSYLQGGLNEKLFF.

DNA for the CDR3: TGTGCCTGGAGCCGACAGGGGGGGCAAGAGACCCAGTACTTC. It yields the protein CAWSRQGGQETQYF. The chain couples TRBV30 to TRBJ2-5; 9 bases agree with TRBD1. In germline, CDR1 is GTSNPN, CDR2 SVGIG (reference sequence). CDR3 length equals 14 residues. The V and J ends lost 3 bases and 2 bases, in that order; junction bases with no gene match: 4.

This chain links TRBV5-5 with TRBJ1-1; D gene uncertain. Per germline, CDR1 SGHKS and CDR2 YYEKEE (reference sequence). The V end lost 4 bases, the J end lost 5 bases, and 9 bases lay between the germline ends. The CDR3 contains 12 residues. The CDR3, as DNA: TGTGCCAGCAGCCCTAAGGGAACTGAAGCTTTCTTT. It encodes CASSPKGTEAFF. Complete variable domain (other parts from reference TRBV5-5 and TRBJ1-1): DAGVTQSPTHLIKTRGQQVTLRCSPISGHKSVSWYQQVLGQGPQFIFQYYEKEERGRGNFPDRFSARQFPNYSSELNVNALLLGDSALYLCASSPKGTEAFFGQGTRLTVV.

The rearrangement links TRBV7-9 to TRBJ1-1; D gene uncertain. The CDR3 has 13 amino acids. CDR1 and CDR2 (germline): SEHNR, FQNEAQ (reference sequence). Trimming took 1 base from V and 1 from J, leaving 4 bases between them. The CDR3 DNA follows: TGTGCCAGCAGCTTAGGCACGAACACTGAAGCTTTCTTT. Its translation is CASSLGTNTEAFF.